This record looks at one T cell receptor (beta chain) sequence and its context. Its antigen is currently not known. Base-call qualities are not available, and no considerably larger clone is one nucleotide away. The cohort comprised some 680 healthy bone marrow donors. Cohort members were all nominally healthy when sampled, although unrecorded immune exposures were likely present. The donor tested CMV seronegative, placing the donor among the approximately 360 seronegative members of the cohort. A peripheral blood sample was collected from each donor, and TCR beta sequencing was performed on peripheral blood mononuclear cells. Genomic DNA was extracted from the blood cell samples with the Qiagen DNeasy Blood Extraction Kit. The data stem from a study of cytomegalovirus exposure and HLA in healthy donors (TCRdb year 2017). Describing the broader study: An earlier analysis of a few hundred of the donors reported 250 to 300 Gb of sequence data and 95 million to 140 million unique TCR beta sequences obtained from some 170 million T cells. To predict cytomegalovirus infection status, the study brought together high-throughput TCR immunosequencing, statistical association of individual TCRs with disease status, and machine learning. A later genetic analysis took genome-wide SNP genotypes for about 60% of the roughly 670 donors and used that subset as a discovery cohort. On average, roughly 250,000 unique TCR beta nucleotide sequences were sequenced per donor among about 400 genotyped donors of the cohort, with roughly 18% of those sequences being non-productive. Typing coverage varied by locus: about 620-630 donors for A, B, C, DRB1 and DQB1; roughly 500 for DQA1; approximately 570 for DPA1; roughly 450 for DPB1. Donor age, sex, ethnicity and CMV serostatus were collected together with the repertoire data. Besides the first cohort of approximately 670 subjects, a separate validation cohort made up of over 95 different subjects was used. An earlier analysis of 500 to 750 of the donors applied high-throughput TCR beta sequencing to assess whether each TCR beta V gene segment acted as functional or pseudogenic. Class I and class II HLA loci were covered by the typing at four-digit resolution. Every discovery cohort repertoire had been produced on one sequencing platform. A later analysis re-examined previously published TCR beta repertoires from more than 550 donors and added high-resolution HLA genotyping to investigate patterns of TCR occurrence. Because of strong linkage in the cohort, roughly five DR-DQ haplotypes were treated as single units for association and clustering. The study aimed to test whether signatures of past pathogen exposure could be identified by cataloging public T cell receptors. Roughly 300 gigabases of sequencing data and approximately 80 million unique TCR sequences were included in an early release covering about 700 HLA-typed donors. The genetic ancestry cluster associated with self-reported Caucasian donors included 81% of the roughly 400 genotyped donors. The later analysis used no new phenotypic data to find candidate immune exposures, relying instead on TCR beta sequences and their occurrence across donors. The study used immunosequencing to profile the T cell repertoires of several hundred subjects and linked those repertoires to cytomegalovirus serostatus.

General study outcomes and caveats: For the cohort, immune exposure information was limited to CMV serostatus. Some IMGT-functional V segments, including TRBV6-2 and TRBV6-3, could not be distinguished by the 87-base-pair reads and were therefore excluded. Most TCR sequences were observed very rarely across donors, whereas some public TCRs were present in many individuals. In a later analysis, several top co-occurrence clusters were reported to appear linked to parvovirus B19, influenza, CMV and Epstein-Barr virus. In a later genetic analysis, fewer N-insertions in productive TCRs were reported among donors in an Asian-associated ancestry cluster than the approximately 710-donor mean. A later genetic analysis associated a missense DCLRE1C variant with V-gene and J-gene trimming of TCR beta chains, and an independent cohort replicated the association. Strong co-occurrence of HLA alleles, especially DR and DQ, made assigning TCR associations to individual alleles difficult. Cytomegalovirus status was reported to be diagnosed by the classifier with high specificity and sensitivity in both the original and validation cohorts. Some 16 rarely observed V segments, including chromosome 9 orphons, were excluded from the earlier analysis of several hundred of the donors because counts were too low. Linkage disequilibrium might explain the correlated functional status among segregating V segments, but an unknown experimental factor could not be ruled out. According to a later analysis, TCR association rates differed among HLA loci, with DRB1 alleles showing the most associated TCRs and HLA-C alleles showing the fewest. In vitro tests confirmed that a few of the cytomegalovirus-associated TCR beta chains recognize cytomegalovirus antigens. A later analysis found that most CMV-associated TCR beta chains appeared HLA-restricted, with HLA associations seemingly driven largely by CMV exposure. In this cohort, only TCR beta chains were sequenced, and detectable features were limited by the absence of alpha or paired-chain data. A later analysis found that HLA-associated TCR beta chains were more clonally expanded and had lower generation probabilities than equally common non-associated chains. The authors suggested that the approach could potentially be extended to other disease states and immunological phenotypes. Roughly uniform sequencing depth across donors was assumed in presence/absence analyses, although this assumption may not hold. A further reported finding was that TCR beta sequences accurately predicted the HLA-A and HLA-B alleles for most subjects in the first cohort. A total of roughly 160 TCR beta chains were listed by the study as associated with cytomegalovirus. HLA typing was unavailable for some donors at each locus, so association tests used only the typed subset. In a later analysis, some 18,000 TCR beta sequences were associated with specific HLA alleles at a false discovery rate of 0.05. In an earlier analysis of fewer than 700 of the donors, most TCR beta V segments appeared in productive rearrangements about 87% or about 30% of the time, broadly matching IMGT annotations. A group of highly shared sequence variants was considered likely to be a technical artifact of the sequencing pipeline.

The library was obtained by the immunoSEQ multiplex PCR assay. A mixture of 60 forward primers for TCR Vbeta segments and 13 reverse primers for TCR Jbeta segments was used in the multiplex PCR. A multiplex PCR assay on genomic DNA amplified the CDR3 region of rearranged TCR beta genes. Amplified TCR beta libraries were sequenced as 87-base-pair reads on the Illumina HiSeq System. The paper's processing steps were these. A later analysis counted 75 million to 100 million unique TCR beta chains across the 640 or so repertoires, and 10 million to 12 million of these chains were shared by at least two donors. Raw reads were error-corrected and collapsed into unique sequences with a nearest-neighbor algorithm that merged closely related sequences to remove PCR and sequencing errors. V, D and J gene segments were assigned by aligning CDR3 sequences to IMGT reference sequences. For a sequence to be retained, a match of at least six nucleotides to both a V gene segment and a J gene segment was required. Rearrangements were classified as productive when the CDR3 lacked stop codons and remained in frame with V and J, and all other rearrangements were classified as non-productive. CDR3 was defined by IMGT convention, running from the second conserved V-encoded cysteine to the conserved J-encoded phenylalanine. Sequences without an unambiguous match to a single V gene segment were excluded from the earlier analysis of several hundred of the donors. An earlier analysis of 587 of the donors classified V segments as functional when productive rearrangements were above 56.7% and as segregating when the standard deviation between donors was above 5%. A statistical classification framework was built to diagnose cytomegalovirus status from the catalog of TCR beta chain sequences. V and J gene assignment, in a later analysis, came from comparing TCR nucleotide sequences with IMGT/GENE-DB human TR gene sequences. In a later analysis, CDR3 sequences and most-parsimonious VDJ recombination scenarios were assigned using the TCRdist pipeline. In a later analysis, each TCR beta chain was defined by its CDR3 amino acid sequence together with its V-gene family, and reads without a unique V-gene family were excluded. In a later analysis, 450 to 600 highly shared, low-generation-probability nucleotide sequences were removed to address suspected cross-contamination and a sequencing artifact. In a later analysis, a clonal expansion index was calculated for each public chain from normalized within-repertoire ranks of inferred template counts. A later analysis computed generation probabilities with a VDJ recombination model fitted to out-of-frame rearrangements, and checked the results against IGoR. A later analysis scored TCR-TCR, TCR-HLA and TCR-CMV co-occurrence with hypergeometric tests, applying a repertoire-size bias correction to TCR pairs. In a later analysis, false discovery rates were estimated by permuting HLA or CMV assignments 20 times. In a later analysis, co-occurring TCRs were grouped using DBSCAN, and TCRdist sequence similarity was added for clustering within HLA-allele-positive subsets. Co-occurrence clustering excluded repertoires with fewer than 30,000 or more than 120,000 public chains, plus five with anomalous nucleotide sharing. The immuneACCESS repertoire file appears here via TCRdb, limited to in-frame rearrangements. These files lack a portion of the clones; in checked studies, under half of the deficit traces to unresolved V genes, and the cause of the others is not known. V and J calls and clone size follow that table, whereas D and trimming were derived from the DNA. In this sample the table shows around 130,000 clones, around 85% of which occur a single time. 1.5% to 2% of the sample lies in the top ten.

Based on the germline V gene, the CDR1 and CDR2 sequences are SGHTA and FQGNSA. V trim: 6 bases; J trim: 0 bases; unmatched bases: 4. Spanning cysteine to phenylalanine, the CDR3 consists of 14 amino acids. Just CDR3 DNA is preserved here, 42 bases in frame from base 1. This sequence was found in a boy aged 10-17 years in good health and CMV-seronegative. The sequence links TRBV7-2 to TRBJ2-7, with 8 central nucleotides matching TRBD1. The sample consisted of PBMCs. The bases read TGTGCCAGCAGGTCCGGGACAGGCTCCTACGAGCAGTACTTC. This encodes CASRSGTGSYEQYF.